These 29 T cell receptor beta chains were sequenced from one sample in a study of blood T cell repertoires in COVID-19. Only in-frame clones appear in the TCRdb table, and some are missing; sequencing was by immunoSEQ multiplex PCR. The sample yields about 140,000 clones, 84% seen once. What was sequenced was peripheral blood. The receptor set was obtained from a woman of 80 years or more in a cohort sampled during active or convalescent COVID-19.

The rearrangement uses TRBV5-5 and TRBJ2-5; D is possibly TRBD2 (6 bases). The V and J ends lost 4 bases and 2 bases respectively, with 15 bases between them. The CDR3 is 15 amino acids. CDR1 and CDR2 (germline): SGHKS, YYEKEE (reference sequence). The CDR3 loop is CASSLRPGGQETQYF. As DNA, the CDR3 is TGTGCCAGCAGCCTCCGGCCCGGGGGACAAGAGACCCAGTACTTC.

The chain uses TRBV3-1 (or the pseudogene TRBV3-2) and TRBJ2-7; D is uncertain. The V and J ends lost 3 bases and 1 base respectively, with 4 bases between them. The CDR3 totals 12 residues. Germline assignment: CDR1 LGHDT and CDR2 YNNKEL (reference sequence). Here the CDR3 reads CASSHGSYEQYV. For the CDR3, the DNA is TGTGCCAGCAGCCACGGTTCCTACGAGCAGTACGTC.

The chain couples TRBV7-6 to TRBJ1-5, with D unclear. CDR1 and CDR2 (germline): SGHVS, FNYEAQ. V lost 5 bases and J lost 3, with 8 bases in between. This CDR3 is built from 13 residues. The CDR3 here is CASSQQDNQPQHF. In DNA form, the CDR3 reads TGTGCCAGCAGCCAACAAGACAATCAGCCCCAGCATTTT.

The chain joins TRBV6-2 or TRBV6-3 to TRBJ2-5; no definite D call. The length of the CDR3 is 13 residues. Germline loops: CDR1 MNHEY, CDR2 SVGEGT. Trimming stripped 2 bases from V and 0 bases from J, with 4 bases between. The CDR3 nucleotides are TGTGCCAGCAGTTACCCCGACCAAGAGACCCAGTACTTC. Protein product: CASSYPDQETQYF.

The chain combines TRBV5-1 with TRBJ2-3; D perhaps matches TRBD1 (6 bases). Trimming shortened V by 4 bases and J by 5 bases, and 20 bases separated the two germline ends. The germline gives CDR1 SGHRS, CDR2 YFSETQ. CDR3 length: 16 residues. CDR3 sequence: CASSLPWQGMGDTQYF. The CDR3 bases are TGCGCCAGCAGCCTGCCGTGGCAGGGGATGGGAGATACGCAGTATTTT.

The chain's CDR3 is CASSYMERSPLHF. The CDR3, as DNA: TGTGCCAGCAGTTATATGGAGAGGTCACCCCTCCACTTT. The J gene is TRBJ1-6, the V gene TRBV6-5; D not resolved. The CDR3 sequence is 13 residues long. V lost 3 bases and J 10 bases, leaving 10 bases between the germline ends. Germline values: CDR1 MNHEY, CDR2 SVGAGI.

This chain connects TRBV5-5 to TRBJ1-1, with 11 nucleotides matching TRBD1. Germline V gene data show CDR1 as SGHKS and CDR2 as YYEKEE (reference sequence). The J segment lost 5 bases and the V segment lost 1 base, leaving 7 bases of the junction unmatched. This CDR3 region has 16 residues. The DNA for the CDR3 is TGTGCCAGCAGCTTGTTGGGACAGGGGGTTGGGACTGAAGCTTTCTTT. Protein: CASSLLGQGVGTEAFF.

The chain employs TRBV7-7 and TRBJ2-3; weak D call: TRBD1 (7 bases). Germline V gene sequence: CDR1 SSHAT, CDR2 FNYEAQ (reference sequence). Trimming stripped 9 bases from V and 3 bases from J, with 19 bases between. CDR3 size: 15 residues. The CDR3: CASSHGAGGTDTQYF. In DNA form, the CDR3 reads TGTGCCAGTAGTCACGGGGCAGGGGGGACAGATACGCAGTATTTT.

The chain has TRBV5-4 and TRBJ1-1; D gene uncertain. V dropped 0 bases and J dropped 3 bases, with 6 bases sitting between them. The CDR3 contains 13 residues. Germline assignment: CDR1 SGHNT and CDR2 YYREEE (reference sequence). This chain's CDR3 is CASSLVDYTEAFF. The CDR3 nucleotides read TGTGCCAGCAGCTTGGTAGATTACACTGAAGCTTTCTTT.

Here the CDR3 reads CASRGIYTGNYGYTF. The DNA for the CDR3 is TGTGCCAGCAGGGGGATCTATACAGGGAACTATGGCTACACCTTC. This chain joins TRBV6-5 and TRBJ1-2; D is possibly TRBD1 (6 bases). The CDR3 has 15 residues. The V end was cut by 6 bases, the J end by 2 bases, with 16 bases between. Germline assignment: CDR1 MNHEY and CDR2 SVGAGI.

CDR3: CASSQVGAGYTF. The CDR3 nucleotides are TGTGCCAGCAGCCAAGTGGGGGCAGGCTACACCTTC. The gene calls are TRBV3-1 (or the pseudogene TRBV3-2) and TRBJ1-2, with D perhaps TRBD1 (6 bases). V was trimmed by 1 base and J by 8 bases, leaving 8 bases between them. Per the germline V gene, CDR1 is LGHDT and CDR2 is YNNKEL (reference sequence). This CDR3 comprises 12 residues.

The chain uses TRBV7-8 and TRBJ2-3; D not certain. V lost 5 bases, J lost 0 bases, and 12 bases lay in between. CDR1 is SGHVS, CDR2 FQNEAQ, per germline. There are 15 residues in the CDR3. CDR3 residues: CASSDFVDSTDTQYF. CDR3 sequence (DNA): TGTGCCAGCAGCGACTTCGTCGATAGCACAGATACGCAGTATTTT.

The V gene is TRBV19, the J gene TRBJ2-5; 8 bases line up with TRBD1. The J segment lost 0 bases and the V segment lost 4 bases, leaving 7 bases of the junction unmatched. CDR1 and CDR2 (germline): LNHDA, SQIVND (reference sequence). This CDR3 is 16 amino acids long. This CDR3 is CASSSRGLSYQETQYF. The CDR3 DNA is TGTGCCAGTAGTAGCAGGGGGCTATCGTACCAAGAGACCCAGTACTTC.

V and J are TRBV5-1 and TRBJ1-2, with 10 bases that match TRBD1. The CDR3 is made up of 13 amino acids. Per the germline V gene, CDR1 is SGHRS and CDR2 is YFSETQ. Trimming cost V 5 bases and J 6 bases; bases outside gene matches: 4. The chain's CDR3 is CASRGDRGDGYTF. CDR3 DNA: TGCGCCAGCAGGGGGGACAGGGGAGATGGCTACACCTTC.

The chain carries TRBV20-1 and TRBJ2-5; 8 bases are a match to TRBD2. The germline gives CDR1 DFQATT, CDR2 SNEGSKA (reference sequence). CDR3 size: 15 residues. V gave up 3 bases and J gave up 5 bases; unmatched junction bases: 11. CDR3 DNA: TGCAGTGCTAGTCGGGGGGGCCGTTCGTCGGAGACCCAGTACTTC. Amino acids: CSASRGGRSSETQYF.

The gene calls are TRBV9 and TRBJ2-3, with 12 bases identical to TRBD1. The CDR3 sequence is 17 residues long. Germline V CDR1 and CDR2: SGDLS, YYNGEE. The J segment lost 3 bases and the V segment lost 2 bases, leaving 7 bases of the junction unmatched. The CDR3 DNA sequence: TGTGCCAGCAGCGTCGGGACAGGGGGCGCTGGGACAGATACGCAGTATTTT. The encoded protein is CASSVGTGGAGTDTQYF.

The CDR3 loop reads CASSENRDATEAFF. CDR3 in DNA: TGTGCCAGCAGTGAGAACAGGGACGCCACTGAAGCTTTCTTT. The rearrangement joins TRBV25-1 to TRBJ1-1; a weak D match, TRBD1 (6 bases). CDR1 and CDR2 from the germline V gene are MGHDK and SYGVNS. CDR3 size: 14 residues. Trimming cost V 3 bases and J 4 bases, with 12 bases left between them.

This rearrangement joins TRBV28 to TRBJ1-2, with D possibly TRBD1 on 5 matching bases. The germline CDR1 and CDR2 sequences are MDHEN and SYDVKM. This CDR3 comprises 11 residues. V lost 5 bases and J lost 5, with 6 bases in between. The DNA of the CDR3 is TGTGCCAGCAGTGGGGGGTATGGCTACACCTTC. This codes for CASSGGYGYTF.

This chain joins TRBV18 and TRBJ2-7; TRBD2 is a possible D gene (7 bases). V was shortened by 2 bases and J by 4 bases, with 9 bases between the two germline ends. The germline CDR1 and CDR2 sequences are KGHSH and LQKENI. There are 13 residues in the CDR3. The CDR3 DNA reads as TGTGCCAGCTCACCAGCGGGGGCTTACGAGCAGTACGTC. It encodes CASSPAGAYEQYV.

The V gene is TRBV11-2, the J gene TRBJ2-2; no reliable D call. The germline CDR1 and CDR2 sequences are SGHAT and FQNNGV. The CDR3 contains 14 residues. Trimming took 0 bases from V and 7 from J, leaving 9 bases between them. Here the CDR3 DNA reads TGTGCCAGCAGCTTAGAACCGAACTTCGGGGAGCTGTTTTTT. Amino acid sequence: CASSLEPNFGELFF.

This clone was observed once. This chain joins TRBV7-9 and TRBJ1-3; D gene uncertain. This CDR3 is built from 15 residues. V lost 5 bases, J lost 0 bases, and 11 bases lay in between. Germline values: CDR1 SEHNR, CDR2 FQNEAQ (reference sequence). CDR3 DNA sequence: TGTGCCAGCAGCCGAGACGGGTCCTCTGGAAACACCATATATTTT. It codes for CASSRDGSSGNTIYF.

The chain has TRBV2 and TRBJ1-6; D ambiguous. Germline lookup yields CDR1 SNHLY and CDR2 FYNNEI. V was shortened by 7 bases and J by 9 bases, with 16 bases between the two germline ends. CDR3 length: 14 residues. CDR3 in amino acids: CASKYGLEGSPLHF. CDR3 bases: TGTGCCAGCAAGTATGGTTTGGAGGGTTCACCCCTCCACTTT.

V usage is TRBV7-3 and J usage is TRBJ2-5; 8 nucleotides align to TRBD2. CDR1 is SGHTA, CDR2 FQGTGA, per germline. The CDR3 contains 13 residues. Germline trimming cut 5 bases from V and 9 bases from J; bases unmatched to any gene: 8. This CDR3 reads CASSPTGGVAQYF. The DNA for the CDR3 is TGTGCCAGCAGCCCCACCGGGGGGGTAGCCCAGTACTTC.

The genes are TRBV5-1 and TRBJ2-5, with 8 bases fitting TRBD1. Germline-derived CDR1 and CDR2 are SGHRS and YFSETQ. CDR3 length: 16 amino acids. Trimming cost V 4 bases and J 0 bases; bases outside gene matches: 8. The CDR3 reads CASSRQGTTYQETQYF. The DNA for the CDR3 is TGCGCCAGCAGCCGACAGGGGACAACGTACCAAGAGACCCAGTACTTC.

The rearrangement links TRBV11-2 to TRBJ1-6, with D hard to call. This CDR3 has 13 residues. The ends were cut back, 3 bases at V and 13 bases at J, with 13 bases in the middle. Germline V lookup: CDR1 SGHAT, CDR2 FQNNGV. The CDR3 reads CASSFISGLPLHF. The CDR3 DNA reads TGTGCCAGCAGCTTCATAAGCGGACTGCCCCTCCACTTT.

The chain joins TRBV4-3 to TRBJ1-3, with 7 bases that match TRBD1. The CDR3 totals 18 residues. Germline V gene data show CDR1 as LGHNA and CDR2 as YSLEER. J gave up 5 bases and V 0 bases, and 13 bases lay outside the gene matches. Here the CDR3 reads CASSQDSTRGGNRNTIYF. The CDR3 DNA sequence: TGCGCCAGCAGCCAAGACTCAACAAGAGGGGGCAATAGAAACACCATATATTTT.

This sequence joins TRBV12-3 or TRBV12-4 and TRBJ1-2; D remains ambiguous. The CDR3 sequence is 11 residues long. V was trimmed by 6 bases and J by 8 bases, leaving 10 bases between them. The CDR3, as DNA: TGTGCCAGCAGACGGACTTTCGGCTACACCTTC. Translation gives CASRRTFGYTF.

This clone was counted only a few times. The genes are TRBV5-1 and TRBJ2-2, with D perhaps matching TRBD1 (6 bases). This CDR3 is built from 17 residues. V lost 4 bases and J 0 bases, leaving 16 bases between the germline ends. CDR1 is SGHRS and CDR2 is YFSETQ in the germline V gene. CDR3 bases: TGCGCCAGCAGCCATGGGGACACCCGGACGAACACCGGGGAGCTGTTTTTT. Its protein product is CASSHGDTRTNTGELFF.

V usage is TRBV11-2 and J usage is TRBJ1-5; D ambiguous. The germline V and J ends were trimmed by 0 bases and 4 bases, with 7 bases remaining between them. The CDR3 consists of 14 residues. Germline CDR1 is SGHAT and CDR2 is FQNNGV. CDR3 sequence: CASSLDPGNQPQHF. DNA for the CDR3: TGTGCCAGCAGCTTAGATCCGGGTAATCAGCCCCAGCATTTT. Complete variable domain (other parts from reference TRBV11-2 and TRBJ1-5): EAGVAQSPRYKIIEKRQSVAFWCNPISGHATLYWYQQILGQGPKLLIQFQNNGVVDDSQLPKDRFSAERLKGVDSTLKIQPAKLEDSAVYLCASSLDPGNQPQHFGDGTRLSIL.